This passage covers 8 T cell receptor beta chains from one sample sequenced in a study of monozygotic twins with inflammatory bowel disease. No DNA is given; TCRdb re-called the 5' RACE reads and lists each CDR3 protein once. The sample totals around 400,000 distinct CDR3 sequences. Specimen: blood. Receptor source: a human donor with ulcerative colitis or Crohn's disease, or a healthy co-twin of an affected twin (not recorded which).

CDR3 residues: CSVATLNEKLFF. The chain uses TRBV29-1 and TRBJ1-4. CDR3 size: 12 residues. In germline, CDR1 is SQVTM, CDR2 ANQGSEA.

The rearrangement joins TRBV20-1 to TRBJ2-3; TCRdb selects TRBD2, and the lack of DNA leaves this call unchecked. The CDR3 runs to 16 residues. CDR1 and CDR2 from the germline V gene are DFQATT and SNEGSKA (reference sequence). CDR3 protein: CSARRVASGGYDTQYF.

CDR3 amino acids: CASKLQASSYEQYF. The genes are TRBV5-1 and TRBJ2-7. Germline assignment: CDR1 SGHRS and CDR2 YFSETQ. CDR3 length equals 14 residues.

The chain uses TRBV12-3 or TRBV12-4 and TRBJ1-1. The CDR3 has 13 amino acids. CDR3 loop: CASSSDSATEAFF.

J is TRBJ2-3 and V is TRBV7-8; TCRdb proposes TRBD1, but this gene call is untestable without DNA. The germline CDR1 and CDR2 sequences are SGHVS and FQNEAQ. The CDR3 covers 16 residues. CDR3 in amino acids: CASSEPPGASTDTQYF. Variable domain in full (rest from reference TRBV7-8 and TRBJ2-3): GAGVSQSPRYKVAKRGQDVALRCDPISGHVSLFWYQQALGQGPEFLTYFQNEAQLDKSGLPSDRFFAERPEGSVSTLKIQRTQQEDSAVYLCASSEPPGASTDTQYFGPGTRLTVL.

This chain joins TRBV20-1 and TRBJ1-5; as DNA is missing, the TRBD1 call by TCRdb cannot be tested. Germline V gene data show CDR1 as DFQATT and CDR2 as SNEGSKA (reference sequence). The CDR3 runs to 15 residues. Here the CDR3 reads CSARDEGRRYQPQHF.

This chain connects TRBV20-1 to TRBJ1-5. This CDR3 is built from 13 residues. Per the germline V gene, CDR1 is DFQATT and CDR2 is SNEGSKA (reference sequence). The CDR3 protein is CSAEVAGNQPQHF.

V usage is TRBV20-1 and J usage is TRBJ1-1; the D gene TCRdb calls, TRBD1, cannot be checked with no DNA. The CDR3 is 15 residues long. Germline CDR1 reads DFQATT; CDR2 reads SNEGSKA (reference sequence). CDR3: CSARTLVREDTEAFF.